Shown below are 27 T cell receptor beta chains from a single sample sequenced in a study of blood T cell repertoires in COVID-19 (dated by TCRdb to 2018 to 2020). The library was obtained by the immunoSEQ multiplex PCR assay. TCRdb retrieved this table from immuneACCESS and kept in-frame rearrangements only. Not all clones are present; in checked studies, unresolved V genes account for under half, and no reason is known for the remainder. This sample is represented by about 250,000 clones; about 85% of them were singletons. Around 3% of the sample lies in the top ten. The source material was peripheral blood. The receptor source for this set is a man between 18 and 29 years old with active or convalescent COVID-19.

The chain is built from TRBV7-6 and TRBJ2-3; 7 positions agree with TRBD2. CDR3 size: 14 residues. The V gene's germline CDR1 is SGHVS and CDR2 FNYEAQ. Losses at the gene ends were 5 bases for V and 8 bases for J; bases not matched to a gene: 10. This CDR3 is CASSIGGTISTQYF. The CDR3 DNA is TGTGCCAGCAGCATTGGTGGGACTATAAGTACGCAGTATTTT.

This clone was seen just once. DNA of the CDR3: TGTGCCAGCAGTCAGGAGGGCCCAACCTACGAGCAGTACTTC. The encoded protein is CASSQEGPTYEQYF. V usage is TRBV6-6 and J usage is TRBJ2-7; TRBD2 might be the D (6 bases). V lost 5 bases to trimming and J lost 2 bases, with 13 bases between them. This CDR3 spans 14 amino acids. The V gene's germline CDR1 is MNHNY and CDR2 SVGAGI (reference sequence).

This clone has a single count. V usage is TRBV18 and J usage is TRBJ1-5; D is unresolved. V lost 2 bases and J lost 9, with 8 bases in between. Germline V CDR1 and CDR2: KGHSH, LQKENI. The CDR3 covers 12 residues. The chain's CDR3 is CASSPAPGPQHF. CDR3 DNA sequence: TGTGCCAGCTCACCAGCTCCAGGGCCCCAGCATTTT.

The rearrangement links TRBV7-2 to TRBJ2-3; D possibly corresponds to TRBD1 (5 bases). Germline V lookup: CDR1 SGHTA, CDR2 FQGNSA. Trimming removed 1 base at V and 0 bases at J, with 8 bases between. This CDR3 contains 15 residues. The CDR3 loop reads CASSLGTPSTDTQYF. CDR3 nucleotides: TGTGCCAGCAGCTTAGGGACACCGAGCACAGATACGCAGTATTTT. Complete variable domain (other parts from reference TRBV7-2 and TRBJ2-3): GAGVSQSPSNKVTEKGKDVELRCDPISGHTALYWYRQSLGQGLEFLIYFQGNSAPDKSGLPSDRFSAERTGGSVSTLTIQRTQQEDSAVYLCASSLGTPSTDTQYFGPGTRLTVL.

The chain has TRBV10-3 and TRBJ1-2; maybe TRBD1 (6 bases). CDR1 ENHRY and CDR2 SYGVKD come from the germline V gene. Between the trimmed V and J ends, which lost 4 bases and 5 bases, there was a span of 8 bases. CDR3 length: 12 residues. CDR3 nucleotides: TGTGCCATCAGTGCGGGGACATATGGCTACACCTTC. It translates to CAISAGTYGYTF.

In regard to this clone: This CDR3 is also generated by other DNA sequences in the sample. V gene TRBV6-5 combines with J gene TRBJ2-7, with a weak D call TRBD2 (6 bases). There are 15 residues in the CDR3. V gave up 0 bases and J gave up 3 bases, with 12 bases separating them. Germline V gene sequence: CDR1 MNHEY, CDR2 SVGAGI. The CDR3: CASSYSTGSSYEQYF. As DNA, the CDR3 is TGTGCCAGCAGTTACTCGACCGGGAGTAGCTACGAGCAGTACTTC.

The rearrangement joins TRBV4-3 to TRBJ2-6; 7 nucleotides line up with TRBD1. Germline CDR1 and CDR2: LGHNA and YSLEER. The junction had 18 bases not matched to a gene; V was cut back by 1 base and J by 0 bases. The CDR3 is 22 residues long. The CDR3 coding sequence is TGCGCCAGCAGCCAAGTAGGTGACAGGGACGGGGTAAGGGGCTCTGGGGCCAACGTCCTGACTTTC. Translation: CASSQVGDRDGVRGSGANVLTF.

The genes are TRBV27 and TRBJ1-2; D is ambiguous. Between the trimmed V and J ends, which lost 6 bases and 5 bases, there was a span of 13 bases. The CDR3 has 13 amino acids. Germline V gene data show CDR1 as MNHEY and CDR2 as SMNVEV (reference sequence). CDR3 in DNA: TGTGCCAGCAGCGAGGTTGGAGGATATGGCTACACCTTC. Protein: CASSEVGGYGYTF.

The chain joins TRBV25-1 to TRBJ2-1, with D perhaps matching TRBD1 (5 bases). The CDR3 is 13 residues long. Germline V gene lookup returns CDR1 MGHDK and CDR2 SYGVNS. Trimming stripped 4 bases from V and 7 bases from J, with 11 bases between. CDR3 protein: CASSASRVNEQFF. The CDR3 DNA sequence: TGTGCCAGCAGTGCATCCAGGGTAAATGAGCAGTTCTTC.

This clone was counted once. The chain has TRBV28 and TRBJ2-7; the D gene is possibly TRBD2 (6 bases). The germline V and J ends were trimmed by 7 bases and 3 bases, with 10 bases remaining between them. The CDR3 contains 12 residues. CDR1 is MDHEN, CDR2 SYDVKM, per germline. The CDR3 DNA sequence: TGTGCCAGCACAGGGACTCTCTACGAGCAGTACTTC. As protein: CASTGTLYEQYF.

This clone was picked up one time. The chain couples TRBV5-1 to TRBJ2-1; TRBD1 might be the D (5 bases). CDR3 size: 15 residues. Germline values: CDR1 SGHRS, CDR2 YFSETQ. Trimming cost V 0 bases and J 7 bases, with 14 bases left between them. CDR3 in DNA: TGCGCCAGCAGCTTGGGTGACAGAGATAATAATGAGCAGTTCTTC. Translated, it gives CASSLGDRDNNEQFF.

Only one count was recorded for this clone. The V call is TRBV7-2, the J call TRBJ1-2, with TRBD1 identical over 7 bases. The germline V gene encodes CDR1 SGHTA and CDR2 FQGNSA. This CDR3 region has 15 residues. After removal of 5 bases from V and 4 bases from J, the junction contained 10 bases not matched to a gene. CDR3 loop: CASSSTRGFVYGYTF. The CDR3 DNA reads as TGTGCCAGCAGCAGTACCAGGGGGTTTGTCTATGGCTACACCTTC. Combining the CDR3 with reference TRBV7-2 and TRBJ1-2 gives the whole variable domain GAGVSQSPSNKVTEKGKDVELRCDPISGHTALYWYRQSLGQGLEFLIYFQGNSAPDKSGLPSDRFSAERTGGSVSTLTIQRTQQEDSAVYLCASSSTRGFVYGYTFGSGTRLTVV.

V is TRBV5-1 and J is TRBJ1-1; D is perhaps TRBD1 (5 bases). The CDR3 extends over 14 amino acids. Germline V gene sequence: CDR1 SGHRS, CDR2 YFSETQ. V lost 3 bases and J lost 4, with 13 bases in between. The CDR3 loop reads CASSSQGLTTEAFF. DNA of the CDR3: TGCGCCAGCAGCTCGCAGGGACTTACCACTGAAGCTTTCTTT.

V and J are TRBV5-1 and TRBJ1-2, with a tentative D call TRBD1 (5 bases). V was clipped by 4 bases and J by 8 bases, with 18 bases between them. The germline V gene encodes CDR1 SGHRS and CDR2 YFSETQ. The CDR3 covers 14 residues. CDR3 region: CASSPPGGEDGYTF. The CDR3, as DNA: TGCGCCAGCAGCCCCCCGGGGGGGGAAGACGGCTACACCTTC.

This clone was recorded only once. The V gene is TRBV28, the J gene TRBJ2-1; maybe TRBD1 (6 bases). Trimming shortened V by 4 bases and J by 1 base, and 11 bases separated the two germline ends. The V gene's germline CDR1 is MDHEN and CDR2 SYDVKM. This CDR3 has 15 amino acids. Here the CDR3 DNA reads TGTGCCAGCAGTTCCCGAGGGGGTTCCTACAATGAGCAGTTCTTC. Protein sequence: CASSSRGGSYNEQFF.

CDR3: CASRRGEKLFF. In nucleotides, the CDR3 is TGTGCCAGCAGGAGAGGTGAAAAACTGTTTTTT. The V gene is TRBV12-3 or TRBV12-4, the J gene TRBJ1-4; D gene uncertain. This CDR3 comprises 11 residues. Trimming left V 6 bases short and J 7 bases short, with 6 bases between.

The CDR3 region has the DNA TGTGCCAGTAGCCGAAAGCGGGGGGGGTACCAGCCCCAGCATTTT. It codes for CASSRKRGGYQPQHF. V gene TRBV19 combines with J gene TRBJ1-5, with D tentatively TRBD1 (5 bases). V was pared by 6 bases and J by 7 bases, with 19 bases between. Germline V gives CDR1 LNHDA, CDR2 SQIVND (reference sequence). CDR3 length equals 15 residues.

V is TRBV6-1 and J is TRBJ2-7; a possible D gene is TRBD1 (6 bases). Trimming took off 2 bases at V and 5 bases at J, with 13 bases between the two ends. The CDR3 loop spans 14 amino acids. Looked up from germline, CDR1 is MNHNS and CDR2 is SASEGT. CDR3 nucleotide sequence: TGTGCCAGCAGTGAACAGGGGATATTCGACGAGCAGTACTTC. This gives the protein CASSEQGIFDEQYF.

This clone was picked up a small number of times. This sequence joins TRBV3-1 (or the pseudogene TRBV3-2) and TRBJ1-2; perhaps TRBD1 as D (6 bases). V was cut by 7 bases and J by 3 bases, with 15 bases left in between. This CDR3 is 14 amino acids long. The germline gives CDR1 LGHDT, CDR2 YNNKEL (reference sequence). This chain's CDR3 is CASTLREGDYGYTF. The CDR3 DNA reads as TGTGCCAGCACCCTCCGAGAGGGGGACTATGGCTACACCTTC.

The gene calls are TRBV7-9 and TRBJ1-1; the D gene is possibly TRBD1 (6 bases). Germline V gene sequence: CDR1 SEHNR, CDR2 FQNEAQ (reference sequence). The CDR3 length is 13 residues. The V and J ends lost 7 bases and 4 bases respectively, with 13 bases between them. CDR3 bases: TGTGCCAGCACACGACAGGAAGGCACTGAAGCTTTCTTT. Its protein product is CASTRQEGTEAFF.

The rearrangement joins TRBV12-2 to TRBJ1-2. TRBV12-2 is a recognized pseudogene. There are 17 residues in the CDR3. The CDR3 DNA reads TGTGCAAGTCATTATAACTTGCCGGAGTCCCCTAACTATGGCTACACCTTC. It codes for CASHYNLPESPNYGYTF.

The chain has TRBV6-1 and TRBJ1-1; D perhaps matches TRBD1 (5 bases). This CDR3 has 13 amino acids. Germline V gene lookup returns CDR1 MNHNS and CDR2 SASEGT. V lost 1 base, J lost 3 bases, and 6 bases lay in between. This chain's CDR3 is CASSEVGDTEAFF. DNA of the CDR3: TGTGCCAGCAGTGAAGTAGGGGACACTGAAGCTTTCTTT.

The chain carries TRBV20-1 and TRBJ2-7, with 10 bases matching TRBD1. The CDR3 runs 14 residues. The junction had 8 bases not matched to a gene; V was cut back by 3 bases and J by 6 bases. Germline CDR1 is DFQATT and CDR2 is SNEGSKA (reference sequence). Written as DNA, the CDR3 is TGCAGTGCTAGTCCCGGGACAGGGGACAGCGAGCAGTACTTC. It codes for CSASPGTGDSEQYF.

The chain joins TRBV28 to TRBJ1-1; TRBD1 might be the D (6 bases). The CDR3 has 14 residues. The V end lost 6 bases, the J end lost 0 bases, and 11 bases lay between the germline ends. CDR1 and CDR2 (germline): MDHEN, SYDVKM. The CDR3 sequence is CASRTGRMNTEAFF. The CDR3 nucleotides read TGTGCCAGCAGGACAGGCCGCATGAACACTGAAGCTTTCTTT. The entire variable domain, with the rest obtained from reference TRBV28 and TRBJ1-1, is as follows: DVKVTQSSRYLVKRTGEKVFLECVQDMDHENMFWYRQDPGLGLRLIYFSYDVKMKEKGDIPEGYSVSREKKERFSLILESASTNQTSMYLCASRTGRMNTEAFFGQGTRLTVV.

The CDR3 region has the DNA TGCAGCGTTGAACTCAGAATGAACACTGAAGCTTTCTTT. Its protein is CSVELRMNTEAFF. The chain employs TRBV29-1 and TRBJ1-1; D not resolved. V gave up 2 bases and J gave up 0 bases, with 7 bases separating them. The germline V gene encodes CDR1 SQVTM and CDR2 ANQGSEA. The CDR3 is made up of 13 amino acids.

The V and J genes are TRBV19 and TRBJ2-7, with D possibly TRBD1 on 8 matching bases. The V gene's germline CDR1 is LNHDA and CDR2 SQIVND (reference sequence). CDR3 size: 13 residues. V was clipped by 6 bases and J by 7 bases, with 16 bases between them. The CDR3 loop is CASSPTGGGEQYF. The CDR3 bases are TGTGCCAGTAGCCCCACAGGGGGGGGTGAGCAGTACTTC.

The sample holds a few counts of this clone. This chain uses TRBV5-4 with TRBJ2-7; TRBD1 is a possible D gene (6 bases). The V gene lost 4 bases and the J gene lost 4 bases, with 12 bases spanning the gap. CDR3 length equals 13 residues. Germline loops: CDR1 SGHNT, CDR2 YYREEE (reference sequence). The CDR3 loop is CASSLYRGYEQYF. CDR3 coding DNA: TGTGCCAGCAGCCTCTATAGGGGGTACGAGCAGTACTTC.